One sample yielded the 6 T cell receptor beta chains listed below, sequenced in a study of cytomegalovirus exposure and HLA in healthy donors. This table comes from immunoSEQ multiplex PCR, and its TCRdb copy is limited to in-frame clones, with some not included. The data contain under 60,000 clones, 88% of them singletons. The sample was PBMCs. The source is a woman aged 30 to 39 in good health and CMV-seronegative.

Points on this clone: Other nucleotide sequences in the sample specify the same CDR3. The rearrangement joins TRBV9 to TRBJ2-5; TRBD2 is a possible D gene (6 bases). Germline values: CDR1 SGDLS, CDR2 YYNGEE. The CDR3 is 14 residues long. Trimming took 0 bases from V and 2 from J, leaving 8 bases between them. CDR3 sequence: CASSVGGVQETQYF. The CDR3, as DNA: TGTGCCAGCAGCGTAGGGGGGGTGCAAGAGACCCAGTACTTC.

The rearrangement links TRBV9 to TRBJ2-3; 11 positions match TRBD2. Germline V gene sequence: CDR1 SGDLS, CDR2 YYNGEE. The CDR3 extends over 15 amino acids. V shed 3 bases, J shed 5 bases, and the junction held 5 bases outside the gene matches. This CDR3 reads CASSGSGRAKDTQYF. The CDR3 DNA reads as TGTGCCAGCAGCGGTAGCGGGAGGGCCAAAGATACGCAGTATTTT.

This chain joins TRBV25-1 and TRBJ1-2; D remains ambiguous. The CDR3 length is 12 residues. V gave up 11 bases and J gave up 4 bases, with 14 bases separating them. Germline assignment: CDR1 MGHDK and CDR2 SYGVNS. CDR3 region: CAAGNGLYGYTF. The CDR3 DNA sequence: TGTGCCGCGGGAAACGGCCTCTATGGCTACACCTTC.

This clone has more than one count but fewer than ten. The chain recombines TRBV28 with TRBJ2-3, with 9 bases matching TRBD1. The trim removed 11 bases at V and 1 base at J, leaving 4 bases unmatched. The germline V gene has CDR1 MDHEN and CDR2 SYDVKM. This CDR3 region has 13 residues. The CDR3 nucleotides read TGTGCCGGCCGACAGGGGGGCACAGATACGCAGTATTTT. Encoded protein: CAGRQGGTDTQYF.

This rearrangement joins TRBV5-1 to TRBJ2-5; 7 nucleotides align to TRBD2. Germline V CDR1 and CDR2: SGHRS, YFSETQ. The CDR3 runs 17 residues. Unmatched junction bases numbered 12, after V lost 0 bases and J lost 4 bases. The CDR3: CASSLANPTSSGETQYF. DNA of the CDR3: TGCGCCAGCAGCTTGGCCAATCCGACTAGCTCGGGAGAGACCCAGTACTTC.

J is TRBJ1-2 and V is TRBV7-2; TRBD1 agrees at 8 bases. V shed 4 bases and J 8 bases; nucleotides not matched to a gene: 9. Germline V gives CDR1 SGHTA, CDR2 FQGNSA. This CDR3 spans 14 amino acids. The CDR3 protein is CASSSDRAVRGYTF. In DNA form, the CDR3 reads TGTGCCAGCAGCTCGGACAGGGCGGTCCGGGGCTACACCTTC. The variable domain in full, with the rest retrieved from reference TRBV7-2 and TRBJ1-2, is GAGVSQSPSNKVTEKGKDVELRCDPISGHTALYWYRQSLGQGLEFLIYFQGNSAPDKSGLPSDRFSAERTGGSVSTLTIQRTQQEDSAVYLCASSSDRAVRGYTFGSGTRLTVV.